These T cell receptor beta chains were read from a single sample in a study of OX40 agonist ivuxolimab in advanced cancers. Clones were read by immunoSEQ multiplex PCR, and TCRdb kept only the in-frame ones, dropping some. This sample has 60,000 or so clones, with 70% to 90% found just once. The sequences come from CD4+ or CD8+ T cells sorted from blood, collected in a trial of the OX40 agonist ivuxolimab. These receptors originate from an adult with an advanced solid tumor such as melanoma, head and neck, liver or kidney cancer. CDR3s include the opening cysteine and the closing phenylalanine or tryptophan. Fields, in order: V gene, CDR3 protein.

v_gene: TRBV4-3
CDR3aa: CASSQDVTEHYEQYF

v_gene: TRBV11-2
CDR3aa: CASSPGTDYEQYF

v_gene: TRBV18
CDR3aa: CASSPQQGDVQETQYF

v_gene: TRBV11-2
CDR3aa: CASSSGDSLDEQYF

v_gene: TRBV2
CDR3aa: CASTSFGPGVEKLFF

v_gene: TRBV2
CDR3aa: CASSRDSSRQLNQPQHF

v_gene: TRBV11-1
CDR3aa: CASSLSSYNEQFF

v_gene: TRBV14
CDR3aa: CASSTQQGYYGYTF

v_gene: TRBV10-2
CDR3aa: CASSGGPPYNEQFF

v_gene: TRBV4-3
CDR3aa: CASSRGEGTQRETQYF

v_gene: TRBV5-1
CDR3aa: CASNTSGRVGGNEQFF

v_gene: TRBV2
CDR3aa: CASSQDRESYEQYF

v_gene: TRBV30
CDR3aa: CAWRGLGEYEQFF

v_gene: TRBV19
CDR3aa: CASSSLSRQANVLTF

v_gene: TRBV18
CDR3aa: CASSPLQDRGELFF

v_gene: TRBV6-6
CDR3aa: CASSYSVPGVGGELFF

v_gene: TRBV10-3
CDR3aa: CAISVPGSSYEQYF

v_gene: TRBV15
CDR3aa: CATSRDLENTEAFF

v_gene: TRBV2
CDR3aa: CASRRGWADGDTQYF

v_gene: TRBV9
CDR3aa: CASGVQGLGGYTF

v_gene: TRBV18
CDR3aa: CASSPTGGDSGYTF

v_gene: TRBV10-1
CDR3aa: CASSEGSEGGEQFF

v_gene: TRBV21-1
CDR3aa: CASTALASGLAETQYF

v_gene: TRBV19
CDR3aa: CASSIWAGGKDTQYF

v_gene: TRBV29-1
CDR3aa: CSVEKYREIGNEQFF

v_gene: TRBV5-4
CDR3aa: CASSHRTGGSTDTQYF

v_gene: TRBV19
CDR3aa: CASTGMTGGDYGYTF

v_gene: TRBV5-6
CDR3aa: CASSLVIVDSYSSTDTQYF

v_gene: TRBV9
CDR3aa: CASSVEALDPGELFF

v_gene: TRBV11-3
CDR3aa: CASSTRGLAGVLVGDNEQFF

v_gene: TRBV19
CDR3aa: CASSITAGTNEKLFF

v_gene: TRBV11-2
CDR3aa: CASSLATQSTWGAAFF

v_gene: TRBV5-8
CDR3aa: CASSGWGADTQYF

v_gene: TRBV7-9
CDR3aa: CASSPKLRVGNTIYF

v_gene: TRBV9
CDR3aa: CASSVFGGVEGTDTQYF

v_gene: TRBV12-5
CDR3aa: CASGLDVSEAFF

v_gene: TRBV5-1
CDR3aa: CASSLDAGNTEAFF

v_gene: TRBV21-1
CDR3aa: CASSKAPGPNGYTF

v_gene: TRBV7-9
CDR3aa: CASSFRYNEQFF

v_gene: TRBV6-1
CDR3aa: CASSPGQASNIQYF

v_gene: TRBV18
CDR3aa: CASSHPSGVNTGELFF

v_gene: TRBV7-9
CDR3aa: CASSARDRGWRGPTGELFF

v_gene: TRBV30
CDR3aa: CAWSVGQGYRETQYF

v_gene: TRBV29-1
CDR3aa: CSVETSVYNEQFF

v_gene: TRBV6-5
CDR3aa: CASSPGDGELFF

v_gene: TRBV11-3
CDR3aa: CASSPRTVSYEQYF

v_gene: TRBV9
CDR3aa: CASSVAGVLDEQYF

v_gene: TRBV7-8
CDR3aa: CASQREGGTDTQYF

v_gene: TRBV28
CDR3aa: CASNKIQRKGYTF

v_gene: TRBV10-1
CDR3aa: CASSLSVAQSRANVLTF

v_gene: TRBV7-2
CDR3aa: CASTTSSSGAYEQYF

v_gene: TRBV28
CDR3aa: CASSLLSGPGGNQPQHF

v_gene: TRBV18
CDR3aa: CASSVMINEKLFF

v_gene: TRBV7-8
CDR3aa: CASSSQRMNTEAFF

v_gene: TRBV28
CDR3aa: CASSFVTDREKTEAFF

v_gene: TRBV4-3
CDR3aa: CASSQVTSGRYEQFF

v_gene: TRBV2
CDR3aa: CASSGRQVGLAGVNF